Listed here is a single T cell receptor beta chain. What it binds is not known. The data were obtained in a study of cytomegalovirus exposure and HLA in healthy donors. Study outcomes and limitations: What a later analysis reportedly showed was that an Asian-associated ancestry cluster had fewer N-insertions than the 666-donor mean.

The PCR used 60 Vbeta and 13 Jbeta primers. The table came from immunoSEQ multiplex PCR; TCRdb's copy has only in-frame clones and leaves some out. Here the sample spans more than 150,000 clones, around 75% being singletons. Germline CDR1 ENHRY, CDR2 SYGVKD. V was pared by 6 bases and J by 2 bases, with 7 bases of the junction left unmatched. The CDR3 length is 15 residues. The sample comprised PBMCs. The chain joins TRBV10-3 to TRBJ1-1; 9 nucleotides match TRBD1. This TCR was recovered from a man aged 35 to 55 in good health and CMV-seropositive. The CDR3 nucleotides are TGTGCCATCAGCGGGGGGGACAGGGTAAACACTGAAGCTTTCTTT. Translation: CAISGGDRVNTEAFF.